This T cell receptor beta chain was identified in a study of blood T cell repertoires in COVID-19. This clone is a singleton in its sample. The assay was immunoSEQ multiplex PCR, and TCRdb's table has in-frame clones only and misses some. The table records under 350,000 clones, around nine tenths of them present only once. The age range of participants was about 18 to 90 years, with residence in 20 to 25 US areas. Germline V gene sequence: CDR1 KGHDR, CDR2 SFDVKD. CDR3 size: 19 residues. The V and J ends lost 6 bases and 0 bases, in that order; junction bases with no gene match: 15. The sample consisted of PBMCs or T cells enriched from blood (not recorded which). The chain carries TRBV24-1 and TRBJ1-5; 8 bases agree with TRBD1. The source is a man aged 55 to 70 who had recovered from COVID-19. This chain's CDR3 is CATSSLRGQAVYSNQPQHF. The CDR3 bases are TGTGCCACCAGTTCCCTCCGGGGACAGGCAGTGTATAGCAATCAGCCCCAGCATTTT.